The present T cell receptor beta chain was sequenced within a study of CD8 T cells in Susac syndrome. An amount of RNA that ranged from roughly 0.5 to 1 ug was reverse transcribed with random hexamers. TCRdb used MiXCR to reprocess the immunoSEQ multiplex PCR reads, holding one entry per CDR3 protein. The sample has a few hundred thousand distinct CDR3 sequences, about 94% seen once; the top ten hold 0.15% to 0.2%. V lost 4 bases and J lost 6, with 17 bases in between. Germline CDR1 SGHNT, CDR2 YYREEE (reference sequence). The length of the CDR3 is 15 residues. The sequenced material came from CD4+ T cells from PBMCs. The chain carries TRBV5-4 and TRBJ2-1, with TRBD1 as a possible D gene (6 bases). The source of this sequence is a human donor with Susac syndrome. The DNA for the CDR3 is TGTGCCAGCAGCGACGGTCCATCCAGGGGCAATGAGCAGTTCTTC. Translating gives CASSDGPSRGNEQFF. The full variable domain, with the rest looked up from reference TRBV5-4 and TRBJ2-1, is ETGVTQSPTHLIKTRGQQVTLRCSSQSGHNTVSWYQQALGQGPQFIFQYYREEENGRGNFPPRFSGLQFPNYSSELNVNALELDDSALYLCASSDGPSRGNEQFFGPGTRLTVL.